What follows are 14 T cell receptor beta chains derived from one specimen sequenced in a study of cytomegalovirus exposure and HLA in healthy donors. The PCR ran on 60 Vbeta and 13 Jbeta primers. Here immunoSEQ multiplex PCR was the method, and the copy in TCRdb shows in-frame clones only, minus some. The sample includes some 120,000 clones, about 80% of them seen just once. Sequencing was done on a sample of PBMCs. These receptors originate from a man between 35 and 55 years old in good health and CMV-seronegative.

Here the CDR3 DNA reads TGTGCCAGCAGTCGTCCCGGGACAGGGGGCGGTGGCTACACCTTC. Its protein is CASSRPGTGGGGYTF. The rearrangement joins TRBV7-9 to TRBJ1-2; the match to TRBD1 covers 12 bases. J gave up 7 bases and V 6 bases, and 9 bases lay outside the gene matches. This CDR3 has 15 residues. Germline CDR1 SEHNR, CDR2 FQNEAQ (reference sequence).

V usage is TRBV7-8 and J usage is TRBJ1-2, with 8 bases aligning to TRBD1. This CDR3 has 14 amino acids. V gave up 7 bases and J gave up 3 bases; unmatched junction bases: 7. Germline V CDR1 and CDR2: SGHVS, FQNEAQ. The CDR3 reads CASTPGQEYYGYTF. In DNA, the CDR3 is TGTGCCAGCACCCCGGGACAGGAGTACTATGGCTACACCTTC.

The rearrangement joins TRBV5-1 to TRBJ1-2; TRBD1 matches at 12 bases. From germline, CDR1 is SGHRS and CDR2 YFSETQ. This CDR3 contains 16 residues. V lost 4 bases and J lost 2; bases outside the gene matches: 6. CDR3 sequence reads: CASSGTGQGANYGYTF. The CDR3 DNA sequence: TGCGCCAGCAGCGGGACGGGACAGGGGGCCAACTATGGCTACACCTTC. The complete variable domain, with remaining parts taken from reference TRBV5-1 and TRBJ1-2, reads KAGVTQTPRYLIKTRGQQVTLSCSPISGHRSVSWYQQTPGQGLQFLFEYFSETQRNKGNFPGRFSGRQFSNSRSEMNVSTLELGDSALYLCASSGTGQGANYGYTFGSGTRLTVV.

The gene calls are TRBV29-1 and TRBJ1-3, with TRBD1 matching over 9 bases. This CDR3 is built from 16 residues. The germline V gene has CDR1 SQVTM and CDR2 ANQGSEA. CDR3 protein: CTIQGAFRNSGNTIYF. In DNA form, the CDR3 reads TGCACCATACAGGGGGCGTTCAGAAACTCTGGAAACACCATATATTTT.

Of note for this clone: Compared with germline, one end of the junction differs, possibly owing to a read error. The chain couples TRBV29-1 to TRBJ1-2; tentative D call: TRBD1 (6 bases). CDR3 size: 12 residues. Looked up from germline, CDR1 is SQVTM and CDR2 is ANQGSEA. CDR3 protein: CSIHPRGGGARF. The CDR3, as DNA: TGCAGCATTCACCCTCGGGGGGGCGGGGCCCGCTTC.

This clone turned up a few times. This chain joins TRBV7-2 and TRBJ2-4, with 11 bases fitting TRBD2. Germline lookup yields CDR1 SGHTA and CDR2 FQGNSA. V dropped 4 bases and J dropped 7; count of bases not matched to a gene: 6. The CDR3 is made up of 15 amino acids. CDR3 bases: TGTGCCAGCAGCTCAGCCGGGACTAGCGGCAACATTCAGTACTTC. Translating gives CASSSAGTSGNIQYF.

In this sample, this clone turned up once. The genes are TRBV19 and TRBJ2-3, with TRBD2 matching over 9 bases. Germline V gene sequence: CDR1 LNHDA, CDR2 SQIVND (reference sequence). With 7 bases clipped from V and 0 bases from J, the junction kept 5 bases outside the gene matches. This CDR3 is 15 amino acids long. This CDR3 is CASNPSGKSTDTQYF. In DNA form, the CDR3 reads TGTGCCAGTAACCCTAGCGGGAAAAGCACAGATACGCAGTATTTT.

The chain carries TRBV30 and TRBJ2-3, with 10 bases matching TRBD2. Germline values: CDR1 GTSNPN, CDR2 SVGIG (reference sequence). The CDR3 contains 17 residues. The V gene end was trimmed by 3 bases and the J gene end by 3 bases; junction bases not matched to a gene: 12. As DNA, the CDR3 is TGTGCCTGGAGGTCGGGCAGAGCGACTAGCGGGACAGATACGCAGTATTTT. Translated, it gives CAWRSGRATSGTDTQYF.

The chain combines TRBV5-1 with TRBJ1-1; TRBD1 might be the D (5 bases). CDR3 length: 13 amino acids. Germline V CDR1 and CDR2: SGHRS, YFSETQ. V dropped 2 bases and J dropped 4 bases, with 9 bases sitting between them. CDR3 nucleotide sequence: TGCGCCAGCAGCTTCCAGGGAACCACTGAAGCTTTCTTT. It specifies CASSFQGTTEAFF.

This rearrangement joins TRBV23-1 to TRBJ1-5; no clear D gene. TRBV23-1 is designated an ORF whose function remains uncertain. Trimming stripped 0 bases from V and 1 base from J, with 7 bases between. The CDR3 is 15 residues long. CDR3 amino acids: CASSQSRGSNQPQHF. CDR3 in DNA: TGCGCCAGCAGTCAATCTCGGGGAAGCAATCAGCCCCAGCATTTT.

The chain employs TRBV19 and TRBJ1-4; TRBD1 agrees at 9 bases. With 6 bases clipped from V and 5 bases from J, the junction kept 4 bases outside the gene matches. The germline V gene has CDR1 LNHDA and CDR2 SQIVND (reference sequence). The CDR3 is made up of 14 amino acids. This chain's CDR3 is CASSQTGGNEKLFF. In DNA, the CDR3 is TGTGCCAGTAGCCAGACAGGGGGGAATGAAAAACTGTTTTTT.

DNA of the CDR3: TGTGCCAGCTTCGACAGGGGGCACCCCCTCCACTTT. Protein: CASFDRGHPLHF. The chain uses TRBV6-5 and TRBJ1-6, with 10 bases lining up with TRBD1. Germline CDR1 and CDR2: MNHEY and SVGAGI. The V gene end was trimmed by 8 bases and the J gene end by 13 bases; junction bases not matched to a gene: 5. This CDR3 is built from 12 residues.

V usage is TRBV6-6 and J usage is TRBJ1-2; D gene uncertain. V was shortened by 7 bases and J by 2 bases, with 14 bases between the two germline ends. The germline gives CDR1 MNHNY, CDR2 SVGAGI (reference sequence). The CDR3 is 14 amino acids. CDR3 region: CASTPQAGNYGYTF. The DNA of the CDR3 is TGTGCCAGCACCCCCCAGGCGGGGAACTATGGCTACACCTTC.

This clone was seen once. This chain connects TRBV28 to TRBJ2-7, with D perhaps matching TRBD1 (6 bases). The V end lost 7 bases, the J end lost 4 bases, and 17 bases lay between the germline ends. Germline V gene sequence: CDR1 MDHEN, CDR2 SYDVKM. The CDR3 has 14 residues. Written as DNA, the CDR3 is TGTGCCAGCACCCCCGACCAACAGGGATACGAGCAGTACTTC. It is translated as CASTPDQQGYEQYF.